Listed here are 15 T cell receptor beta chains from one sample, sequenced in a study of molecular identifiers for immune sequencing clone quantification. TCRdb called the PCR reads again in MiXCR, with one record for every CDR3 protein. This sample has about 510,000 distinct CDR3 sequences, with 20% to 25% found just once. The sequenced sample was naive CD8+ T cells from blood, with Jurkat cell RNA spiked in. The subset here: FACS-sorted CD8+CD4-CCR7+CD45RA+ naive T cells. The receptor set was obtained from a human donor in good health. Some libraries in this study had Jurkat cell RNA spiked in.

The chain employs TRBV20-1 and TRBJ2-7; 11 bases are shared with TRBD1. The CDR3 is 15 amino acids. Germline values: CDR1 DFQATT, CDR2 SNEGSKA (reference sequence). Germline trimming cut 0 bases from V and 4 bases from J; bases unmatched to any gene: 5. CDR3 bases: TGCAGTGCTAGAGACCGGGACAGGGGGTTATACGAGCAGTACTTC. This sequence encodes CSARDRDRGLYEQYF.

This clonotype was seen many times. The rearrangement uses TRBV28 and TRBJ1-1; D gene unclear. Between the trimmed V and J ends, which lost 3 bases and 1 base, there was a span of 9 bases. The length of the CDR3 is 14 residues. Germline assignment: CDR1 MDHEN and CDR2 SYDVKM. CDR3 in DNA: TGTGCCAGCAGTTTGGTGACCGGGAACACTGAAGCTTTCTTT. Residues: CASSLVTGNTEAFF.

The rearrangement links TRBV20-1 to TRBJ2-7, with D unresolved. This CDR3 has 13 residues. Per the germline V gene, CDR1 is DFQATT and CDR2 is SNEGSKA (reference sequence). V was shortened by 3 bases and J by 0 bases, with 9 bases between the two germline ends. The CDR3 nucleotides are TGCAGTGCTAGGAGCACGAACTCCTACGAGCAGTACTTC. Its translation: CSARSTNSYEQYF.

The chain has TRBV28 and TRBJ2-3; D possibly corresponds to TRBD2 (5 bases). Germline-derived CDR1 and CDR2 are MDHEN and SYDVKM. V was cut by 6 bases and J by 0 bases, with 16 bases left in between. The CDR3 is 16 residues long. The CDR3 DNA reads TGTGCCAGCAGCCCTACCGGCGGGCAGAGCACAGATACGCAGTATTTT. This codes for CASSPTGGQSTDTQYF.

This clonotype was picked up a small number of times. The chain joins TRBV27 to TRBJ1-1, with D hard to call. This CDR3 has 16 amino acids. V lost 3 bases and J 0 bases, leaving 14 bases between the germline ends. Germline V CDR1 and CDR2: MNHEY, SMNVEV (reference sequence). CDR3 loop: CASSLSTAVMNTEAFF. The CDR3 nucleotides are TGTGCCAGCAGTTTGAGTACGGCGGTTATGAACACTGAAGCTTTCTTT.

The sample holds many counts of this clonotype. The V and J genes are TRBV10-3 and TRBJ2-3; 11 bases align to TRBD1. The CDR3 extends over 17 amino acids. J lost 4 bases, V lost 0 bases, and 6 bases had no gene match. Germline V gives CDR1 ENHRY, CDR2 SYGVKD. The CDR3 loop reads CAISESWTGGSADTQYF. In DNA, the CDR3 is TGTGCCATCAGTGAGTCGTGGACAGGGGGCAGCGCAGATACGCAGTATTTT.

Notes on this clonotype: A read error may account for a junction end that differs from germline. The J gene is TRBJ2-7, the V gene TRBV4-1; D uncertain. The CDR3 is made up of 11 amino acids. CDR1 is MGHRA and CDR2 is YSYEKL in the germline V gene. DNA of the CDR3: TGCGCCAGCAGCCATTCCTGCGAGCAGTACTTC. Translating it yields CASSHSCEQYF.

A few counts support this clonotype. The CDR3 DNA sequence: TGTGCCAGCAGTTTGGGACAGAGGTATAATTCACCCCTCCACTTT. It yields the protein CASSLGQRYNSPLHF. The V call is TRBV28, the J call TRBJ1-6; 7 bases line up with TRBD1. Germline trimming cut 3 bases from V and 4 bases from J; bases unmatched to any gene: 3. In germline, CDR1 is MDHEN, CDR2 SYDVKM. CDR3 size: 15 residues. Based on the CDR3 plus reference TRBV28 and TRBJ1-6, the full variable domain is DVKVTQSSRYLVKRTGEKVFLECVQDMDHENMFWYRQDPGLGLRLIYFSYDVKMKEKGDIPEGYSVSREKKERFSLILESASTNQTSMYLCASSLGQRYNSPLHFGNGTRLTVT.

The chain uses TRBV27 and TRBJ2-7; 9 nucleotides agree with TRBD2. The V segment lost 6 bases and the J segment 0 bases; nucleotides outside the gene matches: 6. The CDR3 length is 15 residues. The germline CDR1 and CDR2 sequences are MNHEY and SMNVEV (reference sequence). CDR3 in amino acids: CASRVSGGRSYEQYF. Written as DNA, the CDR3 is TGTGCCAGCAGGGTTAGCGGGGGCCGCTCCTACGAGCAGTACTTC.

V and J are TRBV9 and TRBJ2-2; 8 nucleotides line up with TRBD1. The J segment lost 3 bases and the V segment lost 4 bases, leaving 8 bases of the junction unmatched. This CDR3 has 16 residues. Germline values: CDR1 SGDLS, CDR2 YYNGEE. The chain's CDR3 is CASSFSSDRDTGELFF. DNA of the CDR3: TGTGCCAGCAGCTTCTCGTCGGACAGGGACACCGGGGAGCTGTTTTTT.

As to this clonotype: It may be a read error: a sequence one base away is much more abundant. Here the CDR3 reads CASSYAGGDTGDLFF. For the CDR3, the DNA is TGTGCCAGCAGTTACGCAGGGGGTGACACCGGGGATCTGTTTTTT. The V and J genes are TRBV6-2 or TRBV6-3 and TRBJ2-2, with TRBD1 identical over 7 bases. Germline V gene data show CDR1 as MNHEY and CDR2 as SVGEGT. This CDR3 contains 15 residues.

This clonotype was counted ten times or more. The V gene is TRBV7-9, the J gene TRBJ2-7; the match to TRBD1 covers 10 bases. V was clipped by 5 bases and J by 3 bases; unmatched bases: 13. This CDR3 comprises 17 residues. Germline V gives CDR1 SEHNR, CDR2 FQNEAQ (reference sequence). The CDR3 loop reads CASSPGDRGSTFYEQYF. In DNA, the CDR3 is TGTGCCAGCAGCCCGGGGGACAGGGGCTCCACTTTCTACGAGCAGTACTTC.

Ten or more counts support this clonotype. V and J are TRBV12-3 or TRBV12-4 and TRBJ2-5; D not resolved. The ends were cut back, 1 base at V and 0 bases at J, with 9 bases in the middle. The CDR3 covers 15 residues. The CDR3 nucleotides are TGTGCCAGCAGTTTAGGTCCAGGAGACCAAGAGACCCAGTACTTC. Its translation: CASSLGPGDQETQYF.

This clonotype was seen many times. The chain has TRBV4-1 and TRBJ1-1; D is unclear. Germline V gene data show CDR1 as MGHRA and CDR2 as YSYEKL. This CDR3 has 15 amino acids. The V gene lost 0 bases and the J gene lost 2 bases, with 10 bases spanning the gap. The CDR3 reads CASSQEPAINTEAFF. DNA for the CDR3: TGCGCCAGCAGCCAAGAACCCGCCATAAACACTGAAGCTTTCTTT.

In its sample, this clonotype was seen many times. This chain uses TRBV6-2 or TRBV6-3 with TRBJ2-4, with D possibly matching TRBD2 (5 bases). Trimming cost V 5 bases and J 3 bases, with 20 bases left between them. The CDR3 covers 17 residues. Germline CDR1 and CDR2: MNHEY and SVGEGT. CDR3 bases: TGTGCCAGCAGTCGACCGATTGTCACCGGGGTCAAAAACATTCAGTACTTC. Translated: CASSRPIVTGVKNIQYF.